What follows describes a single T cell receptor (beta chain). Its specificity is unknown. The data stem from a study of cytomegalovirus exposure and HLA in healthy donors. Findings and limits, study-wide: Analyses of presence/absence relied on an assumption of roughly uniform sequencing depth across donors. Most TCR sequences were uncommon, yet certain public TCRs appeared in many donors.

PCR employed 60 Vbeta and 13 Jbeta primers. Repertoires were generated with immunoSEQ multiplex PCR, while TCRdb's copy carries only in-frame clones and drops some. This sample's table reports over 80,000 clones. Germline lookup yields CDR1 MNHEY and CDR2 SVGAGI. The CDR3 is 14 residues long. V lost 6 bases to trimming and J lost 0 bases, with 8 bases between them. The V gene is TRBV6-5, the J gene TRBJ1-4; D is possibly TRBD1 (5 bases). The material sequenced was PBMCs. The TCR sequence derives from a girl aged 10-17 years in good health and CMV-seropositive. The CDR3 reads CASSPTATNEKLFF. The CDR3, as DNA: TGTGCCAGCAGCCCGACAGCAACTAATGAAAAACTGTTTTTT.